Described below is a single T cell receptor beta chain sequence and its context. Its antigen is currently unknown. The data belong to a study of T cells in localized non-small cell lung cancer. Study findings and constraints: Heterogeneity stays possible, as sequencing covered only one tumor region.

The CDR3 has 15 residues. Germline V gene data show CDR1 as MNHEY and CDR2 as SVGAGI. V was trimmed by 8 bases and J by 1 base, leaving 16 bases between them. The method was immunoSEQ multiplex PCR; TCRdb's version includes in-frame clones alone and lacks a portion of them. This sample has roughly 66,000 clones, with roughly 90% found just once. This chain connects TRBV6-5 to TRBJ2-3; D may be TRBD1 or TRBD2 (5 bases each). The specimen was peripheral blood, collected before any cancer treatment. This TCR was sampled from a woman aged 40-75 years with stage I lung adenocarcinoma. The CDR3 here is CASGDGARGTDTQYF. In DNA form, the CDR3 reads TGTGCCAGCGGAGACGGGGCAAGGGGCACAGATACGCAGTATTTT.